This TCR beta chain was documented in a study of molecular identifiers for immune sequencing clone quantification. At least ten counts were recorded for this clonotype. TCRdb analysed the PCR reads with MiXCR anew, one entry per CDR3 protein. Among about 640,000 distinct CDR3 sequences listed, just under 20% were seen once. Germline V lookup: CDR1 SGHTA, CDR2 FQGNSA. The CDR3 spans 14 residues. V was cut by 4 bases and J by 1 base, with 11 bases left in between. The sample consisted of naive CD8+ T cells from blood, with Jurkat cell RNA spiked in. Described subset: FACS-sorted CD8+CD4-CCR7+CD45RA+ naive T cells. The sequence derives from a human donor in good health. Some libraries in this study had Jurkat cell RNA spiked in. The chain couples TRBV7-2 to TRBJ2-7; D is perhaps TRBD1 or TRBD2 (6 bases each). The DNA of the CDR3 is TGTGCCAGCAGCTCCGGGGGCACATCCTACGAGCAGTACTTC. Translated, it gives CASSSGGTSYEQYF.